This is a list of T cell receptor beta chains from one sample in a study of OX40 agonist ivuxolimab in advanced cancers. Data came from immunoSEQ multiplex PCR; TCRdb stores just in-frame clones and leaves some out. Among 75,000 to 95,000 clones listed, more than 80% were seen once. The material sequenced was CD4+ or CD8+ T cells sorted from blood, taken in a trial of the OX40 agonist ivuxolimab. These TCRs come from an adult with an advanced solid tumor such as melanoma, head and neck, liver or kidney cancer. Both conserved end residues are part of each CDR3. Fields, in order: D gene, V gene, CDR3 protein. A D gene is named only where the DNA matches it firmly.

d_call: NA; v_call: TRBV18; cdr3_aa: CASSPLVGGTGELFF
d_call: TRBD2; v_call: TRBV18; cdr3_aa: CASSPLLSGANEQFF
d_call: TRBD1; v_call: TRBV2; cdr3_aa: CASSDRGVGGYTF
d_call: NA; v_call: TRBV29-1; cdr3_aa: CSVGGMNTEAFF
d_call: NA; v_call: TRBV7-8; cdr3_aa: CASSLGTANSGNTIYF
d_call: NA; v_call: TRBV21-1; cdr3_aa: CASSKGDFYGYTF
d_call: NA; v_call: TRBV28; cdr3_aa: CASSQEISGNTIYF
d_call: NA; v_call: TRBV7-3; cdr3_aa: CASRQGGTVTGANVLTF
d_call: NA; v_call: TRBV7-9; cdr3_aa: CASSFYSEAFF
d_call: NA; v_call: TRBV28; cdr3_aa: CASSSGQDYEQYF
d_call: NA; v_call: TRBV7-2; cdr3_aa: CASSLATGNQPQHF
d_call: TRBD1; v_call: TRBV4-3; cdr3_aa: CASSQGTGGGKTIYF
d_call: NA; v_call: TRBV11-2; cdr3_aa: CASSLDVGNTEAFF
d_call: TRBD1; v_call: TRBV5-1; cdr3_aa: CASSATGTGDGYTF